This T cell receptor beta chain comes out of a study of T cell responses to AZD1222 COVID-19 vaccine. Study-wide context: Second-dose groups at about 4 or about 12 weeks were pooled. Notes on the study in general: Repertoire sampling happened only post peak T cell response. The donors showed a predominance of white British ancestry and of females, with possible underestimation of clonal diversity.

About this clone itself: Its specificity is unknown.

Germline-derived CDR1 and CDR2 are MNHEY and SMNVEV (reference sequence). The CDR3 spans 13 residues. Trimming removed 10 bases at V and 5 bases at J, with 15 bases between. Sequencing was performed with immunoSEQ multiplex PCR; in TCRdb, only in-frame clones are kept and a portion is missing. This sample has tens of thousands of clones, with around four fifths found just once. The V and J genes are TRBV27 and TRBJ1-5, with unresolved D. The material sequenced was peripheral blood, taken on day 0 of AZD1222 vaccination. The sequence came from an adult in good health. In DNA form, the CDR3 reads TGTGCCAAGGTGGGAGGGTCGTATCAGCCCCAGCATTTT. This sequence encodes CAKVGGSYQPQHF.